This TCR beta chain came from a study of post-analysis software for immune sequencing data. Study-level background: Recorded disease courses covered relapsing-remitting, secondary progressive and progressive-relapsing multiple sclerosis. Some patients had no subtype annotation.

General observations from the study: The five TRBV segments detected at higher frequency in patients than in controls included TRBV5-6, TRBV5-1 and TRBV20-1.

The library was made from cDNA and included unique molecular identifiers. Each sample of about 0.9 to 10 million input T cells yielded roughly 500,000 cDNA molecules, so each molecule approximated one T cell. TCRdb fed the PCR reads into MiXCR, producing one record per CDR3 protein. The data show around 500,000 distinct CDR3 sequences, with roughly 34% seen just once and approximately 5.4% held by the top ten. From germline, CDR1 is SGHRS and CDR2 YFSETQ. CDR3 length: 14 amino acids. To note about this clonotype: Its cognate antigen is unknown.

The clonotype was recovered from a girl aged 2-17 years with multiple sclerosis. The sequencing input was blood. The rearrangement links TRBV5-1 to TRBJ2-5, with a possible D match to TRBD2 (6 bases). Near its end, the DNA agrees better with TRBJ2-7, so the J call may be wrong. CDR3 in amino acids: CASSRETAIYEQYF. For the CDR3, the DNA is TGCGCCAGCAGCCGGGAGACGGCGATCTACGAGCAGTACTTC.